This TCR beta chain was recorded in a study of T cells after posttransplantation cyclophosphamide. Measured with immunoSEQ multiplex PCR; TCRdb has only the in-frame clones, and not every one. The sample gives 25,000 to 35,000 clones, none seen only once, and the top ten clones hold 2.5% to 3.5%. Findings and caveats of the study: TRB clonality was highly associated with recipient CMV seropositivity and reactivation. Later post-transplant blood repertoires were often dominated by donor CD8+ memory clones.

In its sample, this clone was seen many times. Its antigen is currently unknown. CDR3 length equals 13 residues. Germline V gives CDR1 SGHRS, CDR2 YFSETQ. V lost 4 bases and J 7 bases, leaving 12 bases between the germline ends. The TCR comes from a woman aged 55-69 years in good health, CMV-negative, and a related stem cell transplant donor. The sequencing input was PBMCs. J is TRBJ1-3 and V is TRBV5-1; D unclear. The CDR3 DNA reads as TGCGCCAGCAGCAAAGACATCCTCAACACCATATATTTT. Its protein is CASSKDILNTIYF.